The clone carrying this TCR beta chain was seen only a few times. No antigen is known for it. CDR1 and CDR2 (germline): MNHEY, SVGAGI. CDR3 length equals 12 residues. The ends were cut back, 6 bases at V and 11 bases at J, with 13 bases in the middle. Each CDR3 protein is one row after TCRdb ran MiXCR on the RACE reads. This sample carries under 300,000 distinct CDR3 sequences, more than 6.5% of them seen once, and the ten largest clones take 2.3%. The data are from a study of human T cells and chemical hapten exposure. Study-level findings and limits: Expanded TCRs were compared with controls, and the expanded TCRs formed significantly more large CDR3 similarity clusters.

The time point here: pre-sensitization, week 0. Treatment in this sample: therapeutic diphenylcyclopropenone sensitization with weekly scalp DPC. Patches went on only after blood had been drawn each time. Non-pregnant alopecia patients aged 18 to 70, suitable for DPC therapy. Sequences were derived from whole blood, sampled in connection with sensitization to the hapten diphenylcyclopropenone (DPC). The chain is built from TRBV6-5 and TRBJ1-4; a weak D match, TRBD1 (6 bases). The sequence derives from a woman in her 40s with alopecia areata. Some clones in this sample may be carry-over from other donors' samples. CDR3 amino acids: CASSSPGQKLFF. The CDR3 DNA follows: TGTGCCAGCAGCTCCCCCGGACAGAAACTGTTTTTT.